This entry is about one TCR beta chain. The data stem from a study of blood T cell repertoires in COVID-19. Study-level background: T cells, B-cell-depleted T cells, or PBMCs provided the cDNA or gDNA that served as material.

Original analysis: From reference gene primer amplification, estimates of nucleated cell counts were derived. Repertoires were generated with immunoSEQ multiplex PCR, while TCRdb's copy carries only in-frame clones and drops some. V, J and clone size derive from that table, while D and trimming were established from the DNA sequence. The sample shows around 150,000 clones, 80% to 90% of them seen only once. V lost 0 bases and J lost 5; bases outside the gene matches: 5. CDR1 and CDR2 from the germline V gene are SGDLS and YYNGEE. This CDR3 region has 15 residues. The gene calls are TRBV9 and TRBJ2-1; 7 positions match TRBD1. Input material: peripheral blood. The TCR comes from a man aged 50 or older with active COVID-19. The CDR3 DNA is TGTGCCAGCAGCGTAGGGCAGGGGGTCAACAATGAGCAGTTCTTC. As protein: CASSVGQGVNNEQFF.